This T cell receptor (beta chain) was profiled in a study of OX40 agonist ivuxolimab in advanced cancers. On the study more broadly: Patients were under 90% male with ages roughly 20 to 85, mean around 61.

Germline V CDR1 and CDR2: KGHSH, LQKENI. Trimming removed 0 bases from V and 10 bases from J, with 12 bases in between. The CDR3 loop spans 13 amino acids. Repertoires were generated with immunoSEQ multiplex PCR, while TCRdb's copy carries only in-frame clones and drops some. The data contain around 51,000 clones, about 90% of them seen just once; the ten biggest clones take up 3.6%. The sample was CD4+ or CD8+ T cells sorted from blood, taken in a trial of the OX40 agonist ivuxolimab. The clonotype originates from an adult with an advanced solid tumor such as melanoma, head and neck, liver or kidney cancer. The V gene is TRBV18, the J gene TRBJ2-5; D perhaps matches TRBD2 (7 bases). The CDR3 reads CASSPPEGEGQYF. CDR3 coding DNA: TGTGCCAGCTCACCACCGGAGGGGGAGGGCCAGTACTTC.